This TCR beta chain was captured in a study of identifying expanded T cells in peripheral blood. Assay: immunoSEQ multiplex PCR; the TCRdb copy retains only in-frame clones and omits some. The table includes 81,000 or so clones, 65% to 85% detected once. This clonotype was obtained from a person aged 18-70 years in good health. The sequencing sample was made of blood.

The CDR3 sequence is CASSPGAGLADRQFF. CDR3 sequence (DNA): TGTGCCAGCAGCCCTGGGGCGGGACTAGCGGATCGGCAGTTCTTC. The chain recombines TRBV11-3 with TRBJ2-1; TRBD2 agrees at 11 bases. This CDR3 contains 15 residues. Losses at the gene ends were 5 bases for V and 12 bases for J; bases not matched to a gene: 12. Germline V lookup: CDR1 SGHNT, CDR2 YENEEA.